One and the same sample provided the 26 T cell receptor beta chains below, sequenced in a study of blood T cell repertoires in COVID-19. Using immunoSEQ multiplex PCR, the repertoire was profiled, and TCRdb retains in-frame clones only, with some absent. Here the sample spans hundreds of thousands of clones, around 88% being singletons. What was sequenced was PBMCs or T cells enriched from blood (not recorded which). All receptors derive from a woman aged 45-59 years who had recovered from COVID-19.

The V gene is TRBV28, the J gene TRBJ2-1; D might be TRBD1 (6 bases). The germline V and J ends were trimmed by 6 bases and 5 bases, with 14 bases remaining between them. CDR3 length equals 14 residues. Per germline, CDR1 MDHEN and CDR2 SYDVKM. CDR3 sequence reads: CASRSAQGHNEQFF. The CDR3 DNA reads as TGTGCCAGCAGGTCCGCACAGGGCCACAATGAGCAGTTCTTC. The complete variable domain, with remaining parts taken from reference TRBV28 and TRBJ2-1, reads DVKVTQSSRYLVKRTGEKVFLECVQDMDHENMFWYRQDPGLGLRLIYFSYDVKMKEKGDIPEGYSVSREKKERFSLILESASTNQTSMYLCASRSAQGHNEQFFGPGTRLTVL.

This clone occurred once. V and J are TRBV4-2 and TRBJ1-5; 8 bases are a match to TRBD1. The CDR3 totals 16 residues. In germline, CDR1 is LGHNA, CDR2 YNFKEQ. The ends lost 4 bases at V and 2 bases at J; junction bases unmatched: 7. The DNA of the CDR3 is TGTGCCAGCAGCCCCGGACAGGGTAGGGGCAATCAGCCCCAGCATTTT. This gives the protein CASSPGQGRGNQPQHF.

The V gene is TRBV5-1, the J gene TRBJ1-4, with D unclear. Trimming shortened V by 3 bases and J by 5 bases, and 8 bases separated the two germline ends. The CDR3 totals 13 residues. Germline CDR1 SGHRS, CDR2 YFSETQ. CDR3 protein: CASSSGSNEKLFF. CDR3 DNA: TGCGCCAGCAGCTCCGGGTCGAATGAAAAACTGTTTTTT.

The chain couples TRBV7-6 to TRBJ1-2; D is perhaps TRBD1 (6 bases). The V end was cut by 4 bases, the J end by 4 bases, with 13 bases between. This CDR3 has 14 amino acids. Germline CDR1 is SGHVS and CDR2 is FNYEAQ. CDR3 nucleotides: TGTGCCAGCAGCTCCAACTCAGGGGCCTATGGCTACACCTTC. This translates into CASSSNSGAYGYTF.

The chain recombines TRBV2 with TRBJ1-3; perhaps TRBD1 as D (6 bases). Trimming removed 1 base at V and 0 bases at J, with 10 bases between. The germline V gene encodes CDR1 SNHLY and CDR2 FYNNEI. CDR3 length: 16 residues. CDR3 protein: CASSEEGVYSGNTIYF. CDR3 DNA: TGTGCCAGCAGTGAAGAGGGGGTGTACTCTGGAAACACCATATATTTT.

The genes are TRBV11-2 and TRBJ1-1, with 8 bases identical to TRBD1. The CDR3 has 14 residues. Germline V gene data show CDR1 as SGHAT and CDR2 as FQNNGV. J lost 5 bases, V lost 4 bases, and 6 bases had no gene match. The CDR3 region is CASSYRTGMTEAFF. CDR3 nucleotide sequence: TGTGCCAGCAGCTATCGGACAGGGATGACTGAAGCTTTCTTT.

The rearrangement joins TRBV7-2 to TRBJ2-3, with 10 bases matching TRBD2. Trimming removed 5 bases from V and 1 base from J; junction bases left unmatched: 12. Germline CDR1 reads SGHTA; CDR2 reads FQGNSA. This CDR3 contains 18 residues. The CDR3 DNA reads TGTGCCAGCAGCCCTCCGGCTAGCGGGAGAGTCGGCACAGATACGCAGTATTTT. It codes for CASSPPASGRVGTDTQYF.

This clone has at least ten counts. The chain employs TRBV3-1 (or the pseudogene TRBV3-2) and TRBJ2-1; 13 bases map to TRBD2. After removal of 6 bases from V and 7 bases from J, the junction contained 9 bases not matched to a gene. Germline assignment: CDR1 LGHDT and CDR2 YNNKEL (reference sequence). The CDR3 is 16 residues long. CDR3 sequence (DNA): TGTGCCAGCAGACCTCACGGGACTAGCGGGACTAATGAGCAGTTCTTC. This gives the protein CASRPHGTSGTNEQFF.

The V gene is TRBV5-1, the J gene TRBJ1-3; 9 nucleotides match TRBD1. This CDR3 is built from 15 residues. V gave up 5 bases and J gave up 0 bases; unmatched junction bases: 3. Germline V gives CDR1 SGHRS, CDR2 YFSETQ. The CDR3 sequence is CASRTGGNSGNTIYF. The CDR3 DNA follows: TGCGCCAGCAGGACAGGGGGAAACTCTGGAAACACCATATATTTT.

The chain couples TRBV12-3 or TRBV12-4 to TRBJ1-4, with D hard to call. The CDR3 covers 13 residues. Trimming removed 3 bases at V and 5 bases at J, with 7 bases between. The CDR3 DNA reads TGTGCCAGCAGTTTTGGGCAGAATGAAAAACTGTTTTTT. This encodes CASSFGQNEKLFF.

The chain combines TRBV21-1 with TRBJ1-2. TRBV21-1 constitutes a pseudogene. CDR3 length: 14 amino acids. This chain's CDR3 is CASSKGTGGPGYTF. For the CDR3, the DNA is TGTGCCAGCAGCAAGGGAACGGGGGGTCCTGGCTACACCTTC.

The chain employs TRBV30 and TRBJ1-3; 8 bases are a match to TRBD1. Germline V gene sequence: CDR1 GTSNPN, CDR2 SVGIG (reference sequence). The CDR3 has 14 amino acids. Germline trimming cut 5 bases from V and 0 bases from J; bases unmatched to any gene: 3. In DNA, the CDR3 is TGTGCCTGGGACAGGGGTACCTCTGGAAACACCATATATTTT. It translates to CAWDRGTSGNTIYF.

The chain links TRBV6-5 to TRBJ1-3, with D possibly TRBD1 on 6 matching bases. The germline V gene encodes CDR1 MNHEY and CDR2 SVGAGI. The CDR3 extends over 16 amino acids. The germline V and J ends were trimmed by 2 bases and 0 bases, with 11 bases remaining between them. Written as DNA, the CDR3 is TGTGCCAGCAGTTACGGGGGGGCCTCCTCTGGAAACACCATATATTTT. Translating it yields CASSYGGASSGNTIYF.

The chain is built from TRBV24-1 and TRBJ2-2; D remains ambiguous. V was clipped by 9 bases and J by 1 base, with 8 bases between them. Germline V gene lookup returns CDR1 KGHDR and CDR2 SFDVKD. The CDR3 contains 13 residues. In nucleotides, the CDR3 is TGTGCCACCTCCGGCGGGAACACCGGGGAGCTGTTTTTT. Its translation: CATSGGNTGELFF.

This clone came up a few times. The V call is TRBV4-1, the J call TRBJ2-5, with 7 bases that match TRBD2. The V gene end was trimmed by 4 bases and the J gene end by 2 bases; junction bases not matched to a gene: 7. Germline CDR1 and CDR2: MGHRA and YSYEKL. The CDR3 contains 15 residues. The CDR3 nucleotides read TGCGCCAGCAGCCTTTCGGGACTATATCAAGAGACCCAGTACTTC. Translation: CASSLSGLYQETQYF.

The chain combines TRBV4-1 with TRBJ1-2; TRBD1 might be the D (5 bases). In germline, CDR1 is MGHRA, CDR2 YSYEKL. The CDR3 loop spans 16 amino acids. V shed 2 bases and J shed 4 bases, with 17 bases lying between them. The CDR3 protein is CASSQTLGGSLYGYTF. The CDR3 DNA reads TGCGCCAGCAGCCAAACTCTCGGGGGGTCTCTCTATGGCTACACCTTC.

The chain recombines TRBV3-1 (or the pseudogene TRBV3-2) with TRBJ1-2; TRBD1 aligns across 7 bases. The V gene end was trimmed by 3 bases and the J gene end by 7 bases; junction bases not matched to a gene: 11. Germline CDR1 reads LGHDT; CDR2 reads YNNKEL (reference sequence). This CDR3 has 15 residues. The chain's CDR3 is CASSHRETGRGGYTF. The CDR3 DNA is TGTGCCAGCAGCCATCGAGAGACAGGGCGAGGTGGCTACACCTTC.

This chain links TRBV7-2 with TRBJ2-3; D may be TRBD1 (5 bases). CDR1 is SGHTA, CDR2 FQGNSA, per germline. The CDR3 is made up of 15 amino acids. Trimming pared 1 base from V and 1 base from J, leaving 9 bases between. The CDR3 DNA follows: TGTGCCAGCAGCTTAGAGGGGTGGGGCACAGATACGCAGTATTTT. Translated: CASSLEGWGTDTQYF.

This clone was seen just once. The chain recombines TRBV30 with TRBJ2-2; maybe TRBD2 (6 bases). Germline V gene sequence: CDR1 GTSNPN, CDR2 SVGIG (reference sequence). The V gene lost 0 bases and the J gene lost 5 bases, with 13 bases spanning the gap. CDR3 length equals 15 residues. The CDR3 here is CAWSVPGVGTGELFF. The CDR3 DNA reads TGTGCCTGGAGTGTACCGGGGGTTGGGACCGGGGAGCTGTTTTTT.

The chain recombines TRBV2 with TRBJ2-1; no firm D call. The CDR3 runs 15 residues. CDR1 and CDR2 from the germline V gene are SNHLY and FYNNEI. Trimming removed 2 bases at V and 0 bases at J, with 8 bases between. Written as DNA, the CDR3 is TGTGCCAGCAGTGAATCTACTAACTCCTACAATGAGCAGTTCTTC. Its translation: CASSESTNSYNEQFF.

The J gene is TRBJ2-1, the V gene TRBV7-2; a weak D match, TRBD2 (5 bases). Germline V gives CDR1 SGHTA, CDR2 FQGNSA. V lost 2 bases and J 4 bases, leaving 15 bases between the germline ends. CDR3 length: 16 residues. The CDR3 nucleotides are TGTGCCAGCAGCTTACCCCGACTACAGACATACAATGAGCAGTTCTTC. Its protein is CASSLPRLQTYNEQFF.

CDR3 sequence reads: CASSLSRGGRSLATEAFF. CDR3 DNA: TGTGCCAGCAGCTTGTCGAGGGGAGGGAGAAGTTTGGCCACTGAAGCTTTCTTT. The V call is TRBV5-6, the J call TRBJ1-1; D may be TRBD1 (5 bases). The V and J ends lost 1 base and 4 bases respectively, with 23 bases between them. Germline V gene sequence: CDR1 SGHDT, CDR2 YYEEEE. This CDR3 is 18 amino acids long. The whole variable domain, filled in from reference TRBV5-6 and TRBJ1-1, reads DAGVTQSPTHLIKTRGQQVTLRCSPKSGHDTVSWYQQALGQGPQFIFQYYEEEERQRGNFPDRFSGHQFPNYSSELNVNALLLGDSALYLCASSLSRGGRSLATEAFFGQGTRLTVV.

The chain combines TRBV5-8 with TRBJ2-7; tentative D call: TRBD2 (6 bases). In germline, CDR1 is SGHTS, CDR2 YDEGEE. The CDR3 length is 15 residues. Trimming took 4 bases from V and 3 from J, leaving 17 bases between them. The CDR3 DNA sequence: TGTGCCAGCAGCCCACGGGGACTGATCCTCTACGAGCAGTACTTC. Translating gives CASSPRGLILYEQYF.

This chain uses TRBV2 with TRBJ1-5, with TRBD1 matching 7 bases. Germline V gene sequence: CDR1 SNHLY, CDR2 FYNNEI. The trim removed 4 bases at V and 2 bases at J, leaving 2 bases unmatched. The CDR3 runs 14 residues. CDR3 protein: CASSGQGGNQPQHF. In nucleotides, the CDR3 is TGTGCCAGCAGTGGACAGGGTGGCAATCAGCCCCAGCATTTT.

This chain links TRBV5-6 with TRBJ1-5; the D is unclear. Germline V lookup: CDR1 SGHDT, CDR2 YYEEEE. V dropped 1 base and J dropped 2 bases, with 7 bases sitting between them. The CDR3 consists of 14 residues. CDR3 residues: CASSLNGGNQPQHF. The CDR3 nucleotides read TGTGCCAGCAGCTTGAACGGGGGCAATCAGCCCCAGCATTTT.

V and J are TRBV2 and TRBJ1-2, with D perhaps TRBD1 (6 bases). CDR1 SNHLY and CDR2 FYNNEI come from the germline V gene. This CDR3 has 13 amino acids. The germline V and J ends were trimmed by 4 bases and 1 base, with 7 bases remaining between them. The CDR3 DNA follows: TGTGCCAGCAGTGGGACAGTTAACTATGGCTACACCTTC. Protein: CASSGTVNYGYTF.